This T cell receptor (beta chain) is drawn from a study of early stage breast cancer tumors. Background on the study: Roughly eight ER+/PR+/HER2- tumors were invasive ductal; a few were invasive lobular.

Blood replicates held 0.5 ug DNA, tumor or normal breast about 1.5 ug, two each. Profiling relied on immunoSEQ multiplex PCR, and the TCRdb table lists in-frame clones only, not all of them. The data contain 30,000 to 35,000 clones, approximately 70% of them singletons. This clone has only a few counts. This sequence was found in a person aged 40-50 years with breast cancer. The sequenced sample consisted of blood.

The chain's CDR3 is CASSLSEVGYGYTF. Written as DNA, the CDR3 is TGTGCCAGCAGTTTAAGTGAGGTCGGCTATGGCTACACCTTC. V is TRBV28 and J is TRBJ1-2, with D hard to call. V lost 2 bases to trimming and J lost 4 bases, with 11 bases between them. Germline lookup yields CDR1 MDHEN and CDR2 SYDVKM. This CDR3 has 14 residues.